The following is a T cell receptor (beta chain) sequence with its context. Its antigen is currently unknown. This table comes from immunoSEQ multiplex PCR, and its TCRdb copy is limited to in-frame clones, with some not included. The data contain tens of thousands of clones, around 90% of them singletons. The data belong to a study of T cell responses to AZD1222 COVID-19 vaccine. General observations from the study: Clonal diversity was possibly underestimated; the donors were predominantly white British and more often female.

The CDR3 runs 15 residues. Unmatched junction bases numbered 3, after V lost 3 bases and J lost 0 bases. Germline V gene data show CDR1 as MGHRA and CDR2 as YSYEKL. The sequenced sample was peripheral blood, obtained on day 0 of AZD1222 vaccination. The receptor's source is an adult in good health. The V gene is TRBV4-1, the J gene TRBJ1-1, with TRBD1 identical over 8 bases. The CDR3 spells CASSHLQGVNTEAFF. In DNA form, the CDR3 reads TGCGCCAGCAGCCACCTACAGGGGGTGAACACTGAAGCTTTCTTT.